This T cell receptor beta chain originates from a study of T cells in localized non-small cell lung cancer (dated by TCRdb to about 2020). Some background on the complete study: The study examined T cell repertoires in approximately 240 patients with early-stage NSCLC and compared tumors with uninvolved tumor-adjacent lungs. The mean age of the NSCLC patients was less than 70 years, with 130 or so men and 95 to 110 women. All 250 or so NSCLC patients in the cohort were treatment-naive and had localized lung tumors that were resected.

CDR1 SGDLS and CDR2 YYNGEE were looked up in the germline V gene. A distance of 25 bases separates the germline ends of V and J, which lose 4 bases and 6 bases respectively. Its CDR3 holds 18 amino acids, cysteine through phenylalanine. Only the CDR3 DNA is retained, 54 bases long and in frame from the first base. At diagnosis, peripheral blood, uninvolved tumor-adjacent lung and tumor were collected and stored as a combination of fresh-frozen and FFPE material. For TCR repertoire profiling, blood samples were analyzed in the form of peripheral blood mononuclear cells. Overall results and qualifications from the work: Because multi-region tumor sequencing was not done, intratumor heterogeneity could not be ruled out. Uninvolved tumor-adjacent lung showed the highest T cell clonality, higher than tumor, which suggests more focused antigenic responses in the uninvolved tumor-adjacent lung. Since the design was exploratory, TCR variables were selected using unadjusted p-values with no false-discovery rate correction. Higher blood T cell density associated with longer overall survival, while higher adjacent-lung clonality associated with shorter survival. A median of around 62 of the top 100 tumor clones turned up in the paired uninvolved adjacent lung, and 25 to 35 of those clones also ranked among the top 100 of that same adjacent lung.

This clone was observed once. It lacks a known antigen. No base-level quality is on record; no much larger clone is a single base apart. TCR beta CDR3 regions were sequenced from DNA using the immunoSEQ Assay. For the original study's pipeline: T cell density was computed as TCR beta template counts normalized to usable DNA estimated by amplifying housekeeping genes. Richness was estimated with the preseqR package, extrapolating to 400,000 templates for PBMC samples and 120,000 templates for tissue samples. Clonality was defined by subtracting Pielou's evenness from one. To identify tissue-enriched TCRs, differential abundance testing was run on productive amino-acid clonotypes with a minimum total count of 5 and an alpha of 0.1. The Jaccard Index and the Morisita Overlap Index were used to measure repertoire overlap between compartments. GLIPH clustered TCR beta CDR3s with public tetramer-defined viral CDR3s; viral motifs required at least three viral sequences plus V-gene enrichment. TCRdb took over this immuneACCESS table, retaining in-frame rearrangements with V and J assigned. Such tables are incomplete; in checked studies, under half of the missing clones stem from an unresolved V gene, and the remainder is unexplained. That table is the source of V, J and clone size, and D and trimming were worked out from the DNA. Counted in this sample were tens of thousands of clones; around three quarters of them appeared once. The biggest ten clones account for less than 20% of the sample.

The receptor was derived from a man between 40 and 75 years old with stage I squamous cell lung carcinoma. The sequence links TRBV9 to TRBJ1-4; possibly the D gene is TRBD1, per 6 matching bases. The starting material was peripheral blood, obtained before any cancer treatment. The sequence in DNA is TGTGCCAGCAGCCACCCCCCGGGGGGGCGGGGTGGACATGAAAAACTGTTTTTT. Its product reads: CASSHPPGGRGGHEKLFF.